This entry features one T cell receptor beta chain sequence. This specimen belongs to a study of CD4+ T cells in melanoma. The CDR3 length is 17 residues. V was trimmed by 0 bases and J by 0 bases, leaving 14 bases between them. Germline V gives CDR1 SGHRS, CDR2 YFSETQ. Here immunoSEQ multiplex PCR was the method, and the copy in TCRdb shows in-frame clones only, minus some. The data show roughly 50,000 clones, with 85% to 90% seen just once and approximately 12% held by the top ten. The chain carries TRBV5-1 and TRBJ2-3; either TRBD1 or TRBD2 may fit D (6 bases each). The sample taken for sequencing was peripheral blood. The clonotype was recovered from a human donor with melanoma. The CDR3 DNA reads TGCGCCAGCAGCTTGGCCTTGGGGGGCGCTAGCACAGATACGCAGTATTTT. This codes for CASSLALGGASTDTQYF.